The 31 T cell receptor beta chains reported below all come from one sample, sequenced in a study of blood T cell repertoires in COVID-19. Here immunoSEQ multiplex PCR was the method, and the copy in TCRdb shows in-frame clones only, minus some. Of about 210,000 clones listed, roughly four fifths are singletons. Sequenced material: peripheral blood. Every receptor here comes from a woman aged 40 to 55 with acute or convalescent COVID-19.

V and J are TRBV24-1 and TRBJ1-2; D not certain. Trimming cost V 4 bases and J 3 bases, with 11 bases left between them. The length of the CDR3 is 14 residues. The germline gives CDR1 KGHDR, CDR2 SFDVKD. DNA of the CDR3: TGTGCCACCAGTGACCCCACCGCGTACTATGGCTACACCTTC. Translation gives CATSDPTAYYGYTF.

The table lists this clone with a count of one. This chain links TRBV30 with TRBJ1-1, with D uncertain. Germline lookup yields CDR1 GTSNPN and CDR2 SVGIG (reference sequence). V was shortened by 1 base and J by 7 bases, with 7 bases between the two germline ends. This CDR3 region has 11 residues. The CDR3 spells CAWSDQIEAFF. CDR3 bases: TGTGCCTGGAGTGACCAGATTGAAGCTTTCTTT.

This chain's CDR3 is CATSRMLRGSSYNEQFF. The CDR3 DNA sequence: TGTGCCACCAGCAGGATGCTTAGAGGGAGCTCCTACAATGAGCAGTTCTTC. The chain links TRBV15 to TRBJ2-1; D possibly corresponds to TRBD2 (5 bases). V lost 3 bases, J lost 0 bases, and 15 bases lay in between. The CDR3 is made up of 17 amino acids. Germline V lookup: CDR1 LNHNV, CDR2 YYDKDF (reference sequence).

V usage is TRBV5-1 and J usage is TRBJ1-1; maybe TRBD1 (6 bases). V dropped 5 bases and J dropped 0 bases, with 11 bases sitting between them. CDR1 and CDR2 from the germline V gene are SGHRS and YFSETQ. This CDR3 is built from 14 residues. The CDR3 sequence: CASRRQDMNTEAFF. DNA of the CDR3: TGCGCCAGCAGGCGACAGGACATGAACACTGAAGCTTTCTTT.

This chain links TRBV7-9 with TRBJ1-4; 11 bases agree with TRBD1. Germline V CDR1 and CDR2: SEHNR, FQNEAQ (reference sequence). The J segment lost 8 bases and the V segment lost 5 bases, leaving 7 bases of the junction unmatched. This CDR3 has 15 residues. Here the CDR3 reads CASSVGQGAGEKLFF. The CDR3 nucleotides read TGTGCCAGCAGCGTCGGACAGGGGGCCGGGGAAAAACTGTTTTTT.

V is TRBV29-1 and J is TRBJ1-3; no definite D call. Trimming shortened V by 4 bases and J by 0 bases, and 13 bases separated the two germline ends. Germline lookup yields CDR1 SQVTM and CDR2 ANQGSEA. CDR3 length: 15 residues. CDR3 loop: CSVVGGPSSGNTIYF. The CDR3 nucleotides are TGCAGCGTTGTAGGAGGGCCCAGCTCTGGAAACACCATATATTTT.

V and J are TRBV27 and TRBJ2-7, with 8 nucleotides matching TRBD1. Germline lookup yields CDR1 MNHEY and CDR2 SMNVEV (reference sequence). The CDR3 consists of 14 residues. V lost 0 bases, J lost 6 bases, and 4 bases stayed unmatched. The CDR3 DNA reads TGTGCCAGCAGTTTATCGGACAGGGTCGGCGAGCAGTACTTC. This gives the protein CASSLSDRVGEQYF.

The chain carries TRBV6-6 and TRBJ2-7; TRBD1 matches at 9 bases. The V gene's germline CDR1 is MNHNY and CDR2 SVGAGI (reference sequence). The CDR3 contains 15 residues. Trimming at V came to 4 bases and at J to 2 bases, leaving 6 bases not matched to a gene. CDR3 bases: TGTGCCAGCAGTTGGGGACAGGGTTTTACCTACGAGCAGTACTTC. Residues: CASSWGQGFTYEQYF.

This sequence joins TRBV7-7 and TRBJ2-5, with D possibly being TRBD2 (5 bases). Germline V lookup: CDR1 SSHAT, CDR2 FNYEAQ (reference sequence). The CDR3 totals 14 residues. Trimming stripped 5 bases from V and 1 base from J, with 11 bases between. CDR3 residues: CASSPRAGQETQYF. CDR3 DNA sequence: TGTGCCAGCAGCCCTCGCGCGGGCCAAGAGACCCAGTACTTC. The full variable domain, in which reference TRBV7-7 and TRBJ2-5 provide the parts outside the CDR3, is GAGVSQSPRYKVTKRGQDVTLRCDPISSHATLYWYQQALGQGPEFLTYFNYEAQPDKSGLPSDRFSAERPEGSISTLTIQRTEQRDSAMYRCASSPRAGQETQYFGPGTRLLVL.

The rearrangement joins TRBV14 to TRBJ1-2, with TRBD1 identical over 7 bases. J lost 5 bases, V lost 2 bases, and 14 bases had no gene match. Germline V lookup: CDR1 SGHDN, CDR2 FVKESK. CDR3 size: 17 residues. The CDR3 loop is CASSQSGQTSRLYGYTF. The CDR3 DNA follows: TGTGCCAGCAGCCAATCGGGACAGACCTCCCGGCTATATGGCTACACCTTC.

J is TRBJ2-2 and V is TRBV7-8, with 10 bases that match TRBD1. This CDR3 has 17 amino acids. With 2 bases clipped from V and 5 bases from J, the junction kept 8 bases outside the gene matches. Germline V CDR1 and CDR2: SGHVS, FQNEAQ. The CDR3 sequence is CASSLRDRGSWTGELFF. CDR3 sequence (DNA): TGTGCCAGCAGCTTAAGGGACAGGGGTAGTTGGACCGGGGAGCTGTTTTTT.

Here the CDR3 DNA reads TGTGCCAGCAGCTTCATTCAGCGGGAGCAGTTCTTC. The encoded protein is CASSFIQREQFF. The chain uses TRBV7-2 and TRBJ2-1, with D maybe TRBD2 (5 bases). CDR3 length: 12 amino acids. Germline values: CDR1 SGHTA, CDR2 FQGNSA. The ends were cut back, 3 bases at V and 10 bases at J, with 10 bases in the middle.

This clone was seen a handful of times. This chain joins TRBV13 and TRBJ2-1; 7 bases align to TRBD2. Germline trimming cut 3 bases from V and 8 bases from J; bases unmatched to any gene: 13. The CDR3 totals 16 residues. CDR1 is PRHDT, CDR2 FYEKMQ, per germline (reference sequence). The CDR3 loop reads CASSLGPGAGLDEQFF. The CDR3 DNA sequence: TGTGCCAGCAGCTTGGGCCCGGGAGCGGGGTTGGATGAGCAGTTCTTC.

CDR3 residues: CAWKGERSYGYTF. The CDR3 nucleotides are TGTGCCTGGAAGGGGGAAAGGAGCTATGGCTACACCTTC. The rearrangement uses TRBV30 and TRBJ1-2; possible D gene TRBD1, 6 bases. This CDR3 is 13 amino acids long. From germline, CDR1 is GTSNPN and CDR2 SVGIG (reference sequence). Trimming cost V 4 bases and J 4 bases, with 13 bases left between them.

The J gene is TRBJ2-7, the V gene TRBV6-5; D is unclear. Germline V CDR1 and CDR2: MNHEY, SVGAGI. Trimming took off 5 bases at V and 11 bases at J, with 13 bases between the two ends. The CDR3 totals 11 residues. The CDR3, as DNA: TGTGCCAGCAGTCCTCCCGGTCTAAAGTACTTC. Translated, it gives CASSPPGLKYF.

This chain's CDR3 is CASSYGAGLEQYF. CDR3 coding DNA: TGTGCCAGCAGTTATGGGGCAGGGCTAGAGCAGTACTTC. The V and J genes are TRBV6-5 and TRBJ2-7, with a possible D match to TRBD1 (5 bases). Germline V gene sequence: CDR1 MNHEY, CDR2 SVGAGI. This CDR3 region has 13 residues. Trimming stripped 3 bases from V and 7 bases from J, with 13 bases between.

This sequence joins TRBV11-3 and TRBJ2-1; 11 nucleotides match TRBD2. J gave up 4 bases and V 1 base, and 0 bases lay outside the gene matches. Per the germline V gene, CDR1 is SGHNT and CDR2 is YENEEA. The CDR3 is made up of 15 amino acids. CDR3 DNA sequence: TGTGCCAGCAGCTTAGGACTAGCGGGGTACAATGAGCAGTTCTTC. Translated: CASSLGLAGYNEQFF.

About this clone: Mismatch with germline at one junction end may stem from a read error. The rearrangement links TRBV7-8 to TRBJ2-7, with 13 bases identical to TRBD2. The CDR3 spans 12 residues. Germline V lookup: CDR1 SGHVS, CDR2 FQNEAQ. The CDR3 DNA reads TGTGCCAGCAGCTTAGGAGGGACTAGCGGGGCTTTC. This gives the protein CASSLGGTSGAF.

This chain joins TRBV5-5 and TRBJ2-6, with TRBD2 matching over 7 bases. J was trimmed by 0 bases and V by 4 bases; bases with no gene match: 13. The CDR3 runs to 19 residues. Per germline, CDR1 SGHKS and CDR2 YYEKEE (reference sequence). CDR3 protein: CASSQAGTGPRSGANVLTF. The CDR3 DNA reads TGTGCCAGCAGCCAAGCGGGAACTGGTCCTCGCTCTGGGGCCAACGTCCTGACTTTC.

The chain combines TRBV5-5 with TRBJ2-7, with D perhaps TRBD2 (5 bases). The V end was cut by 4 bases, the J end by 0 bases, with 11 bases between. The germline V gene has CDR1 SGHKS and CDR2 YYEKEE (reference sequence). The CDR3 covers 14 residues. The CDR3 sequence: CASSVGLHSYEQYF. The CDR3 nucleotides read TGTGCCAGCAGCGTCGGACTTCACTCCTACGAGCAGTACTTC.

This clone was picked up one time. The chain carries TRBV20-1 and TRBJ2-7; D may be TRBD2 (6 bases). V was shortened by 6 bases and J by 6 bases, with 9 bases between the two germline ends. The germline V gene has CDR1 DFQATT and CDR2 SNEGSKA (reference sequence). This CDR3 is 10 amino acids long. The CDR3 loop reads CSATAGEQYF. CDR3 bases: TGCAGTGCAACAGCGGGCGAGCAGTACTTC.

This chain connects TRBV7-2 to TRBJ2-7, with a weak D call TRBD2 (6 bases). Trimming pared 2 bases from V and 2 bases from J, leaving 10 bases between. This CDR3 contains 14 residues. Per the germline V gene, CDR1 is SGHTA and CDR2 is FQGNSA. The CDR3 spells CASSLRRDAYEQYF. The CDR3 region has the DNA TGTGCCAGCAGCTTAAGGCGGGATGCCTACGAGCAGTACTTC.

The chain links TRBV10-3 to TRBJ2-1, with a weak D call TRBD2 (7 bases). Trimming removed 9 bases from V and 4 bases from J, with 16 bases in between. The germline gives CDR1 ENHRY, CDR2 SYGVKD. The CDR3 length is 14 residues. CDR3 region: CAIAPRGTYNEQFF. The CDR3 DNA reads as TGTGCCATAGCCCCGCGGGGGACATACAATGAGCAGTTCTTC.

The gene calls are TRBV5-1 and TRBJ2-3; 10 positions match TRBD2. The germline V gene encodes CDR1 SGHRS and CDR2 YFSETQ. Trimming cost V 4 bases and J 1 base; bases outside gene matches: 3. This CDR3 region has 15 residues. The CDR3 DNA sequence: TGCGCCAGCAGCCTCGGGACTAGCGGCACAGATACGCAGTATTTT. This codes for CASSLGTSGTDTQYF.

This clone appeared once. This chain joins TRBV4-3 and TRBJ2-7, with a possible D match to TRBD2 (6 bases). Germline CDR1 and CDR2: LGHNA and YSLEER. CDR3 length: 13 residues. Trimming pared 2 bases from V and 4 bases from J, leaving 9 bases between. CDR3 protein: CASSQYAGYEQYF. CDR3 DNA: TGCGCCAGCAGCCAATATGCGGGATACGAGCAGTACTTC.

The chain couples TRBV19 to TRBJ2-3, with 10 positions matching TRBD2. The CDR3 spans 15 residues. CDR1 LNHDA and CDR2 SQIVND come from the germline V gene (reference sequence). The V segment lost 10 bases and the J segment 1 base; nucleotides outside the gene matches: 8. CDR3 bases: TGTGCCACCTCCAGGCTAGCGGGGGGCACAGATACGCAGTATTTT. Translated, it gives CATSRLAGGTDTQYF.

CDR3 region: CASSALINIQYF. The CDR3, as DNA: TGTGCCAGCAGCGCACTTATAAACATTCAGTACTTC. V gene TRBV7-8 combines with J gene TRBJ2-4; D unclear. The germline CDR1 and CDR2 sequences are SGHVS and FQNEAQ. The CDR3 loop spans 12 amino acids. The germline V and J ends were trimmed by 5 bases and 6 bases, with 8 bases remaining between them.

This rearrangement joins TRBV10-3 to TRBJ1-5; D is undetermined. Trimming removed 2 bases from V and 3 bases from J, with 5 bases in between. Germline V gene sequence: CDR1 ENHRY, CDR2 SYGVKD. The CDR3 runs to 13 residues. For the CDR3, the DNA is TGTGCCATCAGTGAGCAGTCCAATCAGCCCCAGCATTTT. Translated, it gives CAISEQSNQPQHF.

This sequence joins TRBV3-1 (or the pseudogene TRBV3-2) and TRBJ2-2; 14 nucleotides match TRBD2. The CDR3 runs 20 residues. V lost 1 base to trimming and J lost 2 bases; unmatched junction nucleotides: 9. Germline assignment: CDR1 LGHDT and CDR2 YNNKEL (reference sequence). CDR3 DNA sequence: TGTGCCAGCAGCCAAGCTCTTTTTGGGACTAGCGGGAGAAACACCGGGGAGCTGTTTTTT. Translation: CASSQALFGTSGRNTGELFF.

In this sample, this clone turned up a few times. This chain links TRBV7-9 with TRBJ2-2, with a tentative D call TRBD1 (6 bases). V lost 1 base to trimming and J lost 6 bases, with 6 bases between them. CDR3 length: 13 residues. Germline V gene lookup returns CDR1 SEHNR and CDR2 FQNEAQ (reference sequence). CDR3 coding DNA: TGTGCCAGCAGCTTAGGACAGGCCGGGGAGCTGTTTTTT. As protein: CASSLGQAGELFF.

The chain carries TRBV7-3 and TRBJ1-1; tentatively, D is TRBD1 (6 bases). Germline V CDR1 and CDR2: SGHTA, FQGTGA. Trimming shortened V by 5 bases and J by 4 bases, and 14 bases separated the two germline ends. The CDR3 has 14 amino acids. The CDR3: CASSLNSGATEAFF. The CDR3 DNA reads as TGTGCCAGCAGCCTTAACTCAGGGGCCACTGAAGCTTTCTTT. The full variable domain, in which reference TRBV7-3 and TRBJ1-1 provide the parts outside the CDR3, is GAGVSQTPSNKVTEKGKYVELRCDPISGHTALYWYRQSLGQGPEFLIYFQGTGAADDSGLPNDRFFAVRPEGSVSTLKIQRTERGDSAVYLCASSLNSGATEAFFGQGTRLTVV.